This TCR beta chain is drawn from a study of cytomegalovirus exposure and HLA in healthy donors. Notes on the study in general: The authors confirmed in vitro that three CMV-associated chains were specific for CMV antigens. Productive status was seen about 87% or about 30% of the time for most TCR beta V segments in an earlier analysis.

About this clone itself: Its cognate antigen is unknown.

After removal of 0 bases from V and 8 bases from J, the junction contained 11 bases not matched to a gene. Looked up from germline, CDR1 is MNHEY and CDR2 is SMNVEV (reference sequence). The CDR3 sequence is 18 residues long. PCR amplification relied on 60 Vbeta primers (plus 13 Jbeta primers). Assay: immunoSEQ multiplex PCR; the TCRdb copy retains only in-frame clones and omits some. This table has about 210,000 clones, roughly 80% appearing once. The TCR originated in a man aged 25 to 40 in good health and CMV-seronegative. The chain is built from TRBV27 and TRBJ2-1; 12 bases align to TRBD2. The sequencing input was PBMCs. CDR3 protein: CASSLSAGSSGGAYEQFF. For the CDR3, the DNA is TGTGCCAGCAGTTTATCCGCCGGGTCTAGCGGGGGGGCATATGAGCAGTTCTTC.